This entry concerns a single TCR beta chain. Its antigen is not identified. This specimen belongs to a study of T-cell memory formation after mild COVID-19. Study-level findings and limits: Clones shrinking from day 15 to 85 showed even CD4/CD8 mixes; later expanders tilted CD4+.

The CDR3 sequence is 14 residues long. V was pared by 3 bases and J by 6 bases, with 5 bases of the junction left unmatched. Germline lookup yields CDR1 KGHSH and CDR2 LQKENI. TCR alpha and TCR beta cDNA libraries carrying sample barcodes and UMIs were produced by 5'RACE using constant-segment primers. In TCRdb, the 5' RACE reads were re-called with MiXCR into one record per CDR3 protein. The sample has under 250,000 distinct CDR3 sequences, about 10% seen once; the top ten hold approximately 2.8%. Sequenced sample: PBMCs or a T cell subset sorted from them (not recorded which). V usage is TRBV18 and J usage is TRBJ1-1, with 9 positions matching TRBD1. The receptor was isolated from a young man who had mild COVID-19 (a few samples of this study predate the infection). Cell type and time point are not known. DNA for the CDR3: TGTGCCAGCTCACCGGGGACAGGGAGACCTGAAGCTTTCTTT. This gives the protein CASSPGTGRPEAFF. Together with reference TRBV18 and TRBJ1-1, the CDR3 gives the full variable domain: NAGVMQNPRHLVRRRGQEARLRCSPMKGHSHVYWYRQLPEEGLKFMVYLQKENIIDESGMPKERFSAEFPKEGPSILRIQQVVRGDSAAYFCASSPGTGRPEAFFGQGTRLTVV.